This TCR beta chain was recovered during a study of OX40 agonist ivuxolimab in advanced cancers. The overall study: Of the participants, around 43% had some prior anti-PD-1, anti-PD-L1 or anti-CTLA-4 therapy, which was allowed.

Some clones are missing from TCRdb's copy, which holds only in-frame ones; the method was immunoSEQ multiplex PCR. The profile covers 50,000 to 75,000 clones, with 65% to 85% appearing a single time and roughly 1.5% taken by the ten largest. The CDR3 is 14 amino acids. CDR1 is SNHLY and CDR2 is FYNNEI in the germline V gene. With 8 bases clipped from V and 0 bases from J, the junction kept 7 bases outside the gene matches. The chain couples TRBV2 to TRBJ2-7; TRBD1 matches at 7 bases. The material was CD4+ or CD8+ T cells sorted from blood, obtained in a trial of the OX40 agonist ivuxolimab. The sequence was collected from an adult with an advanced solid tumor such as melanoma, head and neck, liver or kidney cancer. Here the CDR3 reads CASRTGPSSYEQYF. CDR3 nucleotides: TGTGCCAGCCGGACAGGTCCTAGCTCCTACGAGCAGTACTTC. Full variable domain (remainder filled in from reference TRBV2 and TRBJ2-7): EPEVTQTPSHQVTQMGQEVILRCVPISNHLYFYWYRQILGQKVEFLVSFYNNEISEKSEIFDDQFSVERPDGSNFTLKIRSTKLEDSAMYFCASRTGPSSYEQYFGPGTRLTVT.